This T cell receptor (beta chain) derives from a study of control samples from healthy donors and cancer patients. Here immunoSEQ multiplex PCR was the method, and the copy in TCRdb shows in-frame clones only, minus some. The table includes about 160,000 clones, approximately 90% detected once. Germline loops: CDR1 SGHAT, CDR2 FQNNGV. The CDR3 has 15 amino acids. V was cut by 5 bases and J by 0 bases, with 14 bases left in between. The rearrangement joins TRBV11-2 to TRBJ2-7, with D uncertain. This receptor was obtained from a man aged 25 to 40 in good health. Sequenced input: blood. The CDR3 here is CASSPDLDRSYEQYF. For the CDR3, the DNA is TGTGCCAGCAGCCCCGACCTAGACCGCTCCTACGAGCAGTACTTC.